This T cell receptor (beta chain) originates from a study of cytomegalovirus exposure and HLA in healthy donors. Study-wide findings and caveats: Researchers reported in a later analysis that common viral pathogens appeared linked to several top clusters. A further, later analysis showed that HLA-associated TCR beta chains (compared with equally common others) were more clonally expanded.

This clone was counted a few times. Its antigen is unknown. At one boundary the junction diverges from the germline segment, which might be a read error. The CDR3 length is 14 residues. Looked up from germline, CDR1 is SEHNR and CDR2 is FQNEAQ (reference sequence). The PCR had 60 Vbeta and 13 Jbeta primers. Clones were sequenced by immunoSEQ multiplex PCR, and TCRdb holds only the in-frame ones, with some missing. There are a few hundred thousand clones in the sample; approximately 82% occur only once, and 7% to 9% lies in the top ten. The sequencing sample was made of PBMCs. The rearrangement uses TRBV7-9 and TRBJ2-1; TRBD2 matches at 12 bases. The clonotype originates from a woman in her sixties or seventies in good health and CMV-seropositive. The CDR3, as DNA: TGTGCCAGCAGCCTAGCGGGAGGGCCTCATGAGCAGTTCTTC. This encodes CASSLAGGPHEQFF.